This passage covers 25 T cell receptor beta chains from one sample sequenced in a study of control samples from healthy donors and cancer patients. This table comes from immunoSEQ multiplex PCR, and its TCRdb copy is limited to in-frame clones, with some not included. Seen here are some 150,000 clones, 75% to 95% observed once, and the top ten hold approximately 3.2%. The sequenced sample consisted of blood. The receptors shown here come from a man younger than 45 in good health.

J is TRBJ2-7 and V is TRBV28, with D possibly being TRBD2 (6 bases). The CDR3 sequence is 12 residues long. V was trimmed by 8 bases and J by 3 bases, leaving 11 bases between them. CDR1 and CDR2 from the germline V gene are MDHEN and SYDVKM. The CDR3, as DNA: TGTGCCAGCTTGGGGGGAGACTACGAGCAGTACTTC. This codes for CASLGGDYEQYF.

A word on this clone: The junction and the germline gene differ at one end; a read error may be behind it. The rearrangement uses TRBV6-5 and TRBJ2-1; tentatively, D is TRBD1 (5 bases). This CDR3 is 15 amino acids long. CDR1 MNHEY and CDR2 SVGAGI come from the germline V gene. CDR3 sequence: CASSYSPDSSNKQFF. CDR3 nucleotides: TGTGCCAGCAGTTACTCTCCCGACAGCTCCAATAAGCAGTTCTTC.

This chain joins TRBV5-1 and TRBJ2-7; no reliable D call. The length of the CDR3 is 19 residues. The V gene lost 0 bases and the J gene lost 2 bases, with 24 bases spanning the gap. The V gene's germline CDR1 is SGHRS and CDR2 YFSETQ. The CDR3 is CASSLGPLGRKVLAYEQYF. The CDR3 DNA follows: TGCGCCAGCAGCTTGGGCCCCCTCGGACGGAAGGTGTTAGCCTACGAGCAGTACTTC.

V is TRBV7-6 and J is TRBJ1-6; possibly TRBD1 for D (6 bases). Deletions cut 1 base from V and 0 bases from J, with 10 bases between. Germline CDR1 reads SGHVS; CDR2 reads FNYEAQ. This CDR3 contains 17 residues. The CDR3 sequence: CASSLGTDGSYNSPLHF. The CDR3 nucleotides read TGTGCCAGCAGCTTAGGGACAGATGGCTCCTATAATTCACCCCTCCACTTT.

This chain joins TRBV24-1 and TRBJ2-2, with D hard to call. Germline V lookup: CDR1 KGHDR, CDR2 SFDVKD. Trimming shortened V by 1 base and J by 7 bases, and 6 bases separated the two germline ends. The CDR3 totals 13 residues. The CDR3 spells CATSDFFHGELFF. The CDR3 DNA is TGTGCCACCAGTGATTTTTTTCACGGGGAGCTGTTTTTT.

This chain links TRBV6-5 with TRBJ2-3; 11 bases are a match to TRBD1. Trimming took 4 bases from V and 2 from J; bases not matched to a gene: 5. This CDR3 comprises 16 residues. Germline lookup yields CDR1 MNHEY and CDR2 SVGAGI. CDR3 nucleotide sequence: TGTGCCAGCAGTTCCCGGGACAGGGGGGCCACAGATACGCAGTATTTT. Translated, it gives CASSSRDRGATDTQYF.

DNA of the CDR3: TGTGCCAGTAGTCCCGGGACGGGTGGAGGCTACACCTTC. It yields the protein CASSPGTGGGYTF. The chain links TRBV19 to TRBJ1-2; D is possibly TRBD1 (5 bases). The CDR3 has 13 amino acids. The germline V gene encodes CDR1 LNHDA and CDR2 SQIVND (reference sequence). Trimming took 5 bases from V and 8 from J, leaving 15 bases between them.

V and J are TRBV7-8 and TRBJ1-2, with D possibly TRBD1 on 5 matching bases. This CDR3 contains 15 residues. Trimming removed 2 bases from V and 7 bases from J, with 17 bases in between. Germline V gives CDR1 SGHVS, CDR2 FQNEAQ. As DNA, the CDR3 is TGTGCCAGCAGCTTATCATCGGGCAGGGCGAGTGGCTACACCTTC. Translating gives CASSLSSGRASGYTF.

This clone appeared once. The gene calls are TRBV2 and TRBJ2-6; weak D call: TRBD2 (6 bases). Trimming took 2 bases from V and 0 from J, leaving 8 bases between them. Germline V gene lookup returns CDR1 SNHLY and CDR2 FYNNEI. This CDR3 has 16 amino acids. The CDR3 DNA sequence: TGTGCCAGCAGTGAATCGGGGGACTCTGGGGCCAACGTCCTGACTTTC. Translation: CASSESGDSGANVLTF.

This chain joins TRBV19 and TRBJ1-2; D remains ambiguous. The length of the CDR3 is 10 residues. Trimming cost V 10 bases and J 6 bases, with 9 bases left between them. The germline gives CDR1 LNHDA, CDR2 SQIVND (reference sequence). The CDR3 protein is CATYFNGYTF. The CDR3 nucleotides are TGTGCCACCTACTTCAATGGCTACACCTTC.

This clone has a single count. The rearrangement joins TRBV3-1 (or the pseudogene TRBV3-2) to TRBJ1-2; 9 positions agree with TRBD1. The CDR3 loop spans 15 amino acids. The J segment lost 7 bases and the V segment lost 4 bases, leaving 10 bases of the junction unmatched. The germline gives CDR1 LGHDT, CDR2 YNNKEL (reference sequence). The CDR3 sequence: CASSPGQGLATGYTF. CDR3 DNA: TGTGCCAGCAGCCCGGGACAGGGATTAGCGACTGGCTACACCTTC.

V usage is TRBV27 and J usage is TRBJ2-3, with 13 bases lining up with TRBD2. The germline V gene encodes CDR1 MNHEY and CDR2 SMNVEV (reference sequence). V gave up 5 bases and J gave up 1 base; unmatched junction bases: 9. There are 18 residues in the CDR3. Written as DNA, the CDR3 is TGTGCCAGCAGTACTGGGACTAGCGGGGTGGTCGGCACAGATACGCAGTATTTT. Protein sequence: CASSTGTSGVVGTDTQYF.

V and J are TRBV14 and TRBJ1-4; 8 positions agree with TRBD1. This CDR3 is 16 amino acids long. Germline CDR1 and CDR2: SGHDN and FVKESK. V lost 0 bases and J lost 8; bases outside the gene matches: 8. The DNA for the CDR3 is TGTGCCAGCAGCCAAGACACCCAGGGGGCCGGAGAAAAACTGTTTTTT. It codes for CASSQDTQGAGEKLFF.

Regarding this clone: Other DNA sequences in the same sample also yield this CDR3. The chain recombines TRBV7-2 with TRBJ2-2; 8 nucleotides agree with TRBD2. Per the germline V gene, CDR1 is SGHTA and CDR2 is FQGNSA. The V segment lost 4 bases and the J segment 7 bases; nucleotides outside the gene matches: 20. The CDR3 length is 19 residues. In DNA form, the CDR3 reads TGTGCCAGCAGCTCACCTGCGGGGGGTTGGGGTCAGTACAACGGGGAGCTGTTTTTT. The encoded protein is CASSSPAGGWGQYNGELFF. Filled out from reference TRBV7-2 and TRBJ2-2, the complete variable domain reads GAGVSQSPSNKVTEKGKDVELRCDPISGHTALYWYRQSLGQGLEFLIYFQGNSAPDKSGLPSDRFSAERTGGSVSTLTIQRTQQEDSAVYLCASSSPAGGWGQYNGELFFGEGSRLTVL.

The chain is built from TRBV5-6 and TRBJ2-5; D unresolved. The J call may be incorrect, as the DNA end agrees better with TRBJ2-7. This CDR3 comprises 14 residues. Germline assignment: CDR1 SGHDT and CDR2 YYEEEE. The CDR3: CASSLPRRSYEQYF. CDR3 DNA: TGTGCCAGCAGCTTGCCCCGACGGTCCTACGAGCAGTACTTC.

V usage is TRBV7-2 and J usage is TRBJ2-5; tentatively, D is TRBD2 (6 bases). Looked up from germline, CDR1 is SGHTA and CDR2 is FQGNSA. The V gene lost 6 bases and the J gene lost 3 bases, with 17 bases spanning the gap. The CDR3 length is 15 residues. The CDR3 loop reads CASSHRDWPKETQYF. In DNA form, the CDR3 reads TGTGCCAGCAGTCATCGGGACTGGCCCAAAGAGACCCAGTACTTC. Looking up the rest from reference TRBV7-2 and TRBJ2-5 gives the full variable domain: GAGVSQSPSNKVTEKGKDVELRCDPISGHTALYWYRQSLGQGLEFLIYFQGNSAPDKSGLPSDRFSAERTGGSVSTLTIQRTQQEDSAVYLCASSHRDWPKETQYFGPGTRLLVL.

This clone was observed a single time. The CDR3, as DNA: TGTGCCACCCAAGGGCAGCGCACAGATACGCAGTATTTT. Encoded protein: CATQGQRTDTQYF. The chain recombines TRBV6-6 with TRBJ2-3; D remains ambiguous. Germline V gene data show CDR1 as MNHNY and CDR2 as SVGAGI (reference sequence). Trimming left V 10 bases short and J 1 base short, with 12 bases between. The CDR3 loop spans 13 amino acids.

On this clone itself: A junction boundary mismatches the germline segment, possibly from a read error. The chain uses TRBV9 and TRBJ2-7, with 10 bases identical to TRBD1. CDR3 length: 14 amino acids. CDR1 SGDLS and CDR2 YYNGEE come from the germline V gene. The CDR3 DNA reads TGTGCCAGCAGCGTGACAGGGGGCTCCGACGAGCAGTACTTC. It specifies CASSVTGGSDEQYF.

V gene TRBV15 combines with J gene TRBJ2-6; 11 nucleotides agree with TRBD1. With 3 bases clipped from V and 1 base from J, the junction kept 2 bases outside the gene matches. The CDR3 is made up of 17 amino acids. Germline V gene sequence: CDR1 LNHNV, CDR2 YYDKDF (reference sequence). CDR3: CATSRGTGGSGANVLTF. In DNA form, the CDR3 reads TGTGCCACCAGCAGGGGGACAGGGGGTTCTGGGGCCAACGTCCTGACTTTC. Based on the CDR3 plus reference TRBV15 and TRBJ2-6, the full variable domain is DAMVIQNPRYQVTQFGKPVTLSCSQTLNHNVMYWYQQKSSQAPKLLFHYYDKDFNNEADTPDNFQSRRPNTSFCFLDIRSPGLGDTAMYLCATSRGTGGSGANVLTFGAGSRLTVL.

This clone was recorded once. This rearrangement joins TRBV5-4 to TRBJ1-2; D possibly corresponds to TRBD1 (5 bases). The ends were cut back, 0 bases at V and 7 bases at J, with 22 bases in the middle. Germline CDR1 SGHNT, CDR2 YYREEE (reference sequence). The CDR3 covers 17 residues. CDR3 bases: TGTGCCAGCAGCTTGGAAGAAGGGGCCTCAACGACTACTGGCTACACCTTC. Its protein product is CASSLEEGASTTTGYTF.

This sequence joins TRBV6-6 and TRBJ1-5; no firm D call. Germline CDR1 reads MNHNY; CDR2 reads SVGAGI (reference sequence). The CDR3 has 12 residues. Trimming stripped 4 bases from V and 7 bases from J, with 8 bases between. CDR3 bases: TGTGCCAGCAGTTTTACTTGGCAGCCCCAGCATTTT. It is translated as CASSFTWQPQHF.

The V gene is TRBV28, the J gene TRBJ1-1; D unclear. The CDR3 loop spans 11 amino acids. Germline V gene data show CDR1 as MDHEN and CDR2 as SYDVKM. With 4 bases removed from V and 6 bases from J, the gap between germline ends came to 6 bases. The CDR3 bases are TGTGCCAGCAGTTCCGGGGCTGAAGCTTTCTTT. Amino acids: CASSSGAEAFF.

This chain joins TRBV18 and TRBJ2-1; D remains unclear. V was clipped by 5 bases and J by 2 bases, with 4 bases between them. The CDR3 has 12 amino acids. Looked up from germline, CDR1 is KGHSH and CDR2 is LQKENI. Here the CDR3 DNA reads TGTGCCAGCTCAACCGCCTACAATGAGCAGTTCTTC. Amino acids: CASSTAYNEQFF.

The chain carries TRBV2 and TRBJ2-2, with 12 positions matching TRBD2. The CDR3 loop spans 17 amino acids. Losses at the gene ends were 4 bases for V and 5 bases for J; bases not matched to a gene: 8. Germline-derived CDR1 and CDR2 are SNHLY and FYNNEI. The CDR3 bases are TGTGCCAGCAGTGTGAGACTAGCGGGGGTTAGTACCGGGGAGCTGTTTTTT. Protein product: CASSVRLAGVSTGELFF.

This chain connects TRBV5-8 to TRBJ1-2; perhaps TRBD1 as D (6 bases). Trimming took off 0 bases at V and 2 bases at J, with 14 bases between the two ends. The CDR3 length is 16 residues. Germline CDR1 reads SGHTS; CDR2 reads YDEGEE. CDR3: CASSLAAGQFNYGYTF. CDR3 nucleotides: TGTGCCAGCAGCTTGGCCGCAGGACAGTTCAACTATGGCTACACCTTC.